This T cell receptor beta chain derives from a study of T cells in Graves' hyperthyroidism and ophthalmopathy. TCR beta CDR3 regions were amplified from RNA transcripts. When the TCR CDR3 underwent first-round RT-PCR, the HTBI primer set was used. TCRdb analysed the multiplex PCR reads with MiXCR anew, one entry per CDR3 protein. Of tens of thousands of distinct CDR3 sequences listed, 49% are singletons. CDR3 size: 17 residues. CDR1 and CDR2 from the germline V gene are SGDLS and YYNGEE. Trimming cost V 4 bases and J 3 bases, with 20 bases left between them. This clonotype was counted ten times or more.

This clonotype was obtained from a woman between 45 and 65 years old with Graves' hyperthyroidism that later progressed to Graves' ophthalmopathy. The sample was blood. The rearrangement links TRBV9 to TRBJ1-5; perhaps TRBD1 as D (6 bases). The CDR3 nucleotides read TGTGCCAGCAGCCCCGGACAGTCCAGTGGTTCCAATCAGCCCCAGCATTTT. It encodes CASSPGQSSGSNQPQHF.